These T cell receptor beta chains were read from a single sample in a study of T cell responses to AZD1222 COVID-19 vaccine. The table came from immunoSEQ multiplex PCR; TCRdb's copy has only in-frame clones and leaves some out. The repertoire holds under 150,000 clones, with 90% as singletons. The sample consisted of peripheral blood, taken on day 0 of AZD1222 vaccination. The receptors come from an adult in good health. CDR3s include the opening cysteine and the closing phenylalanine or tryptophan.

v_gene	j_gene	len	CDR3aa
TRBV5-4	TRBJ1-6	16	CASSFTGSSYNSPLHF
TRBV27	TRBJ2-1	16	CASSPPGQGYVNEQFF
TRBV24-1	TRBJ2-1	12	CATSDSDNEQFF
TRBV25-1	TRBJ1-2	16	CASSEFTTGANYGYTF
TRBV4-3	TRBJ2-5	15	CASSQNPGGGETQYF
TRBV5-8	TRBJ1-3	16	CASSLRGPFSGNTIYF
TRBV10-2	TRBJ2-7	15	CASSESSGAAYEQYF
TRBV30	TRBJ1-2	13	CAWSFSGGWGYTF
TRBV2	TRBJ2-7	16	CASTTQREGASYEQYF
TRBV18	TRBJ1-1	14	CASSGQALNTEAFF
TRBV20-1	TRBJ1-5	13	CSASGHGGQPQHF
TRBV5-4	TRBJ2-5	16	CASSQGGVGEGETQYF
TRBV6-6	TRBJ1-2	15	CASSYSVRTNYGYTF
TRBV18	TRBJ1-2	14	CASSPPTGGYGYTF
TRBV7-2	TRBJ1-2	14	CASSSQGPSYGYTF
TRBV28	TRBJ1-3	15	CASSYWGPSGNTIYF
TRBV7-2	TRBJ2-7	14	CASSPNRDFLGQYF
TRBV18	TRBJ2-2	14	CASSPLANTGELFF
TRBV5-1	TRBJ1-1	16	CASSQDRGGTNTEAFF
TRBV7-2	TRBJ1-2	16	CASSLGWADRHYGYTF
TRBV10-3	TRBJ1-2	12	CAISEGSYGYTF
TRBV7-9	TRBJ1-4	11	CASTASEKLFF